A selection of T cell receptor beta chains follows, all from one sample in a study of T cell changes during pregnancy in multiple sclerosis. The data were produced by immunoSEQ multiplex PCR, yet TCRdb's version contains in-frame clones alone and is incomplete. The table includes 36,000 or so clones, approximately 89% detected once. The sequences come from CD8+ T cells from peripheral blood mononuclear cells, collected in the third trimester of pregnancy. Receptor source: a female donor with multiple sclerosis, enrolled in a pregnancy study. CDR3s include the opening cysteine and the closing phenylalanine or tryptophan. Each record gives: V gene, J gene, clone size, D gene, CDR3 protein, CDR3 DNA. The D gene is left open where the match is weak. Rows give clone size only sometimes, using once, few, many, or a class for an expanded clone.

TRBV12-5	TRBJ2-3	.	TRBD1	CASGADRGYTDTQYF	TGTGCTAGTGGTGCGGACAGGGGCTACACAGATACGCAGTATTTT
TRBV30	TRBJ1-3	.	TRBD1	CAWYLGTGVPFWPVNSGNTIYF	TGTGCCTGGTACCTAGGGACAGGGGTCCCATTCTGGCCCGTTAACTCTGGAAACACCATATATTTT
TRBV5-4	TRBJ1-3	.	.	CASAEEGRGNTIYF	TGTGCCAGCGCAGAGGAAGGGAGAGGAAACACCATATATTTT
TRBV27	TRBJ1-6	.	.	CASSPWGGDNSPLHF	TGTGCCAGCAGTCCTTGGGGGGGTGATAATTCACCCCTCCACTTT
TRBV7-8	TRBJ2-7	.	TRBD1	CASSPEDRGSYEQYF	TGTGCCAGCAGCCCGGAGGACAGGGGGAGCTACGAGCAGTACTTC
TRBV2	TRBJ1-4	.	.	CARGHPGTEKLFF	TGTGCCAGGGGACACCCCGGTACGGAAAAACTGTTTTTT
TRBV6-8	TRBJ2-3	.	.	CACRGATDTQYF	TGTGCCTGCCGGGGGGCAACAGATACGCAGTATTTT
TRBV27	TRBJ1-1	.	.	CASSLTENTEAFF	TGTGCCAGCAGTTTGACAGAGAACACTGAAGCTTTCTTT
TRBV19	TRBJ2-7	.	TRBD2	CASSGLAGGGTYEQYF	TGTGCCAGTAGTGGACTAGCGGGAGGAGGGACCTACGAGCAGTACTTC
TRBV5-1	TRBJ2-1	.	TRBD2	CASSPGPPSSGGPSSYNEQFF	TGCGCCAGCAGCCCAGGCCCCCCGTCTAGCGGGGGTCCGAGCTCCTACAATGAGCAGTTCTTC
TRBV25-1	TRBJ2-7	.	.	CASSGTEKDYEQYF	TGTGCCAGCAGTGGGACAGAGAAGGACTACGAGCAGTACTTC
TRBV5-8	TRBJ2-5	.	TRBD2	CASTLAGPLRGQETQYF	TGTGCCAGCACCCTAGCGGGACCCCTTAGGGGCCAAGAGACCCAGTACTTC
TRBV9	TRBJ2-2	.	.	CASSPGRGATGELFF	TGTGCCAGCAGCCCCGGACGGGGGGCCACCGGGGAGCTGTTTTTT
TRBV5-1	TRBJ2-7	.	.	CASSLQGPLYEQYF	TGCGCCAGCAGCTTGCAGGGGCCTCTCTACGAGCAGTACTTC
TRBV5-6	TRBJ1-1	once	.	CASTQTGNTEAFF	TGTGCCAGCACCCAGACTGGGAACACTGAAGCTTTCTTT
TRBV10-2	TRBJ2-1	.	TRBD2	CASTHRASGYNEQFF	TGCGCCAGCACCCATAGGGCTAGCGGGTACAATGAGCAGTTCTTC
TRBV6-4	TRBJ2-2	few	.	CASSDRPSTGELFF	TGTGCCAGCAGTGATCGGCCTAGCACCGGGGAGCTGTTTTTT
TRBV6-1	TRBJ2-1	.	.	CASSGYHDEQFF	TGTGCCAGCAGCGGGTACCATGATGAGCAGTTCTTC
TRBV13	TRBJ2-1	.	TRBD2	CASSLPGLAGLDEQFF	TGTGCCAGCAGCCTTCCGGGACTAGCGGGATTGGATGAGCAGTTCTTC
TRBV6-5	TRBJ1-1	.	.	CASSYSRTVNTEAFF	TGTGCCAGCAGTTACTCCCGGACAGTGAACACTGAAGCTTTCTTT
TRBV6-5	TRBJ2-6	.	.	CASSYAETGANVLTF	TGTGCCAGCAGTTACGCGGAGACTGGGGCCAACGTCCTGACTTTC
TRBV19	TRBJ1-1	few	.	CASSIVEGRPLEAFF	TGTGCCAGTAGTATTGTAGAGGGTCGGCCCCTTGAAGCTTTCTTT
TRBV19	TRBJ2-7	.	.	CASSIDERTSSYEQYF	TGTGCCAGTAGTATAGATGAGCGGACCAGCTCCTACGAGCAGTACTTC
TRBV7-6	TRBJ2-7	.	TRBD1	CASSLERGPPYEQYF	TGTGCCAGCAGCTTAGAAAGGGGGCCTCCCTACGAGCAGTACTTC
TRBV12-5	TRBJ1-1	.	TRBD1	CASSTGGSEAFF	TGTGCTAGTTCGACAGGGGGCTCTGAAGCTTTCTTT
TRBV6-5	TRBJ2-7	.	TRBD2	CASSYSGGGSYEQYF	TGTGCCAGCAGTTACTCCGGCGGGGGCTCCTACGAGCAGTACTTC
TRBV2	TRBJ1-5	.	.	CASTGVGNQPQHF	TGTGCCAGCACAGGGGTCGGCAATCAGCCCCAGCATTTT
TRBV6-6	TRBJ1-4	.	.	CASSPAQSTNEKLFF	TGTGCCAGCAGCCCTGCACAGTCAACTAATGAAAAACTGTTTTTT
TRBV4-3	TRBJ2-7	.	.	CASSQVTGPYEQYF	TGCGCCAGCAGCCAGGTAACAGGGCCCTACGAGCAGTACTTC
TRBV18	TRBJ2-5	.	TRBD1	CASSPRDRIYSMYQETQYF	TGTGCCAGCTCACCGCGGGACAGGATTTATTCGATGTACCAAGAGACCCAGTACTTC
TRBV7-9	TRBJ2-3	.	TRBD2	CASSQGTSGPTDTQYF	TGTGCCAGCAGCCAAGGGACTAGCGGGCCCACAGATACGCAGTATTTT
TRBV6-5	TRBJ2-2	.	TRBD1	CASSWGTANTGELFF	TGTGCCAGCAGCTGGGGGACAGCTAACACCGGGGAGCTGTTTTTT
TRBV4-3	TRBJ2-3	.	.	CASSQDLGGGKSDTQYF	TGCGCCAGCAGCCAAGATCTGGGGGGGGGCAAATCAGATACGCAGTATTTT
TRBV15	TRBJ1-2	.	.	CATSRDRGIANYGYTF	TGTGCCACCAGCAGAGATCGGGGGATAGCTAACTATGGCTACACCTTC
TRBV29-1	TRBJ2-7	.	TRBD1	CSVEDGPGDRGPSAFYEQYF	TGCAGCGTTGAAGATGGACCAGGGGACAGGGGGCCGAGTGCCTTCTACGAGCAGTACTTC
TRBV14	TRBJ1-1	.	.	CASSQAFGSAEAFF	TGTGCCAGCAGCCAAGCCTTCGGTAGCGCTGAAGCTTTCTTT
TRBV7-4	TRBJ2-1	.	.	CAKIQHSAGNEQFF	TGTGCCAAAATACAGCATTCGGCCGGCAATGAGCAGTTCTTC
TRBV19	TRBJ1-2	.	.	CASSLVRNYGYTF	TGTGCCAGTAGCCTCGTGAGGAACTATGGCTACACCTTC
TRBV7-6	TRBJ1-2	once	.	CASSLAGVDGYTF	TGTGCCAGCAGCTTAGCAGGGGTTGATGGCTACACCTTC
TRBV7-6	TRBJ2-3	.	.	CASSRGGLSSTDTQYF	TGTGCCAGCAGCCGGGGTGGGCTTTCTAGCACAGATACGCAGTATTTT
TRBV21-1	TRBJ1-1	.	.	CASSERGTGGVTEAFF	TGTGCCAGCAGCGAAAGGGGGACAGGGGGGGTAACTGAAGCTTTCTTT
TRBV6-6	TRBJ1-2	.	TRBD1	CASSDRAGSSDGYTF	TGTGCCAGCAGTGACAGGGCCGGGTCTTCGGATGGCTACACCTTC
TRBV5-1	TRBJ2-7	.	TRBD1	CASSLRQGAYEQYF	TGCGCCAGCAGCTTGCGGCAGGGGGCCTACGAGCAGTACTTC
TRBV4-3	TRBJ2-7	.	.	CASSQLISYEQYF	TGCGCCAGCAGCCAACTTATTTCCTACGAGCAGTACTTC
TRBV4-3	TRBJ2-7	.	TRBD1	CASSQGQGIYEQYF	TGCGCCAGCAGCCAGGGACAGGGGATCTACGAGCAGTACTTC
TRBV4-3	TRBJ2-3	.	TRBD1	CASSQDGTGAVSTDTQYF	TGCGCCAGCAGCCAAGATGGGACAGGGGCTGTTAGCACAGATACGCAGTATTTT
TRBV4-2	TRBJ2-7	.	.	CASSQDMASSYEQYF	TGTGCCAGCAGCCAAGATATGGCTAGCTCCTACGAGCAGTACTTC
TRBV18	TRBJ2-7	.	.	CASSPSADEQYF	TGTGCCAGCTCACCAAGCGCTGACGAGCAGTACTTC
TRBV27	TRBJ2-7	.	TRBD1	CASTSGGAGMYEQYF	TGTGCCAGCACCTCAGGGGGCGCGGGTATGTACGAGCAGTACTTC
TRBV7-8	TRBJ2-7	once	.	CASSLASSYEQYF	TGTGCCAGCAGCTTAGCCTCCTCCTACGAGCAGTACTTC
TRBV23-1	TRBJ1-5	.	.	CASIGTPNLSSNQPQHF	TGCGCCAGCATCGGGACACCGAATCTGAGTAGCAATCAGCCCCAGCATTTT
TRBV12-1	TRBJ1-1	.	.	CASSFLQGARDTEAFF	TGTGCCAGCAGCTTTTTACAGGGGGCGAGGGACACTGAAGCTTTCTTT
TRBV30	TRBJ1-1	few	.	CAWMGGPEAFF	TGTGCCTGGATGGGGGGTCCTGAAGCTTTCTTT
TRBV6-1	TRBJ1-1	.	TRBD1	CASRVTGTGMTEAFF	TGTGCCAGCAGGGTCACCGGGACAGGGATGACTGAAGCTTTCTTT
TRBV5-4	TRBJ2-7	.	.	CASSPGTYEQYF	TGTGCCAGCAGCCCGGGAACCTACGAGCAGTACTTC
TRBV7-2	TRBJ1-1	.	.	CASSLVTGVNTEAFF	TGTGCCAGCAGCTTAGTAACGGGTGTGAACACTGAAGCTTTCTTT
TRBV7-3	TRBJ2-2	.	TRBD1	CASSPGTGETGELFF	TGTGCCAGCAGCCCCGGGACAGGGGAGACCGGGGAGCTGTTTTTT
TRBV5-1	TRBJ1-2	.	.	CASSFVAADSGAPGYTF	TGCGCCAGCAGCTTTGTGGCCGCGGACAGTGGCGCCCCTGGCTACACCTTC